A single sample gave rise to the 9 T cell receptor beta chains below, sequenced in a study of quantifying T cell responses using KT2 cells. Study as a whole: Reverse transcription used primers in the TCR alpha and beta constant regions.

The cDNA 3' end received a ligated oligonucleotide with a UMI. The first PCR ran around 4 cycles with an equimolar RC1.1 and RC1.2 beta primer mix. MiXCR, applied by TCRdb to the UMI-ligation and nested PCR reads, yields one record per CDR3 protein. The table has about 33,000 distinct CDR3 sequences, about a tenth seen once; the top ten hold about a tenth. Specimen: PBMCs spiked with cells of the T cell clone KT2. These receptors all come from a human donor.

Ten or more counts support this clonotype. V gene TRBV4-2 combines with J gene TRBJ2-1; 7 bases fit TRBD1. The V segment lost 1 base and the J segment 7 bases; nucleotides outside the gene matches: 10. Germline assignment: CDR1 LGHNA and CDR2 YNFKEQ. The CDR3 extends over 16 amino acids. The CDR3 nucleotides read TGTGCCAGCAGCCAAGTAGTAACAGGGGAAGGGAATGAGCAGTTCTTC. As protein: CASSQVVTGEGNEQFF.

The table lists this clonotype with many counts. V usage is TRBV6-4 and J usage is TRBJ1-6, with 9 bases identical to TRBD1. Germline V CDR1 and CDR2: MRHNA, SNTAGT. The V segment lost 0 bases and the J segment 7 bases; nucleotides outside the gene matches: 1. The CDR3 runs 15 residues. CDR3 sequence (DNA): TGTGCCAGCAGTGACTCCGGGACAGGGAATTCACCCCTCCACTTT. This codes for CASSDSGTGNSPLHF.

This clonotype was counted many times. This chain connects TRBV6-4 to TRBJ2-2; D possibly uses TRBD1 or TRBD2 (6 bases each). Trimming pared 3 bases from V and 1 base from J, leaving 9 bases between. Germline CDR1 MRHNA, CDR2 SNTAGT. The CDR3 contains 15 residues. The CDR3 DNA sequence: TGTGCCAGCAGTGAGGGGGGCCGGAACACCGGGGAGCTGTTTTTT. This gives the protein CASSEGGRNTGELFF.

A note on this clonotype: Germline is not matched at one junction end, which may reflect a read error. V gene TRBV6-2 or TRBV6-3 combines with J gene TRBJ1-2, with D perhaps matching TRBD1 (6 bases). CDR1 and CDR2 (germline): MNHEY, SVGEGT. The CDR3 is made up of 14 amino acids. The CDR3 region is CASRPLDSYYGYNF. CDR3 DNA sequence: TGTGCCAGCAGGCCACTGGACAGTTACTATGGCTACAACTTC.

The V and J genes are TRBV4-1 and TRBJ2-2; either TRBD1 or TRBD2 may supply D (5 bases each). The V gene's germline CDR1 is MGHRA and CDR2 YSYEKL. The V and J ends lost 5 bases and 5 bases respectively, with 18 bases between them. The CDR3 loop spans 16 amino acids. The CDR3 sequence: CASSTIFGGRTGELFF. As DNA, the CDR3 is TGCGCCAGCAGCACAATCTTTGGGGGACGAACCGGGGAGCTGTTTTTT.

This clonotype came up many times. The chain joins TRBV5-1 to TRBJ2-1; 10 bases agree with TRBD2. This CDR3 spans 16 amino acids. Germline CDR1 is SGHRS and CDR2 is YFSETQ. The junction had 7 bases not matched to a gene; V was cut back by 0 bases and J by 7 bases. The DNA of the CDR3 is TGCGCCAGCAGCTTGGTGGCTAGCGGGGGCCTGAATGAGCAGTTCTTC. Protein product: CASSLVASGGLNEQFF.

The V and J genes are TRBV7-9 and TRBJ2-1; 13 bases are shared with TRBD2. The CDR3 spans 16 residues. With V trimmed by 7 bases and J by 5 bases, 8 bases remained unmatched. Germline CDR1 is SEHNR and CDR2 is FQNEAQ (reference sequence). CDR3 in amino acids: CASIGVGTSGDNEQFF. CDR3 DNA sequence: TGTGCCAGCATCGGGGTGGGGACTAGCGGGGACAATGAGCAGTTCTTC.

Many counts were recorded for this clonotype. This sequence joins TRBV20-1 and TRBJ2-7, with TRBD1 as a possible D gene (5 bases). The ends were cut back, 1 base at V and 5 bases at J, with 6 bases in the middle. Looked up from germline, CDR1 is DFQATT and CDR2 is SNEGSKA (reference sequence). This CDR3 has 11 residues. DNA of the CDR3: TGCAGTGCTAGAGGGGGCCACGAGCAGTACTTC. It is translated as CSARGGHEQYF.

This clonotype came up many times. The V call is TRBV4-3, the J call TRBJ1-1; D is possibly TRBD1 (5 bases). Germline CDR1 LGHNA, CDR2 YSLEER. There are 13 residues in the CDR3. The V and J ends lost 0 bases and 5 bases respectively, with 7 bases between them. The CDR3 protein is CASSQDGGTEAFF. For the CDR3, the DNA is TGCGCCAGCAGCCAAGATGGGGGAACTGAAGCTTTCTTT.